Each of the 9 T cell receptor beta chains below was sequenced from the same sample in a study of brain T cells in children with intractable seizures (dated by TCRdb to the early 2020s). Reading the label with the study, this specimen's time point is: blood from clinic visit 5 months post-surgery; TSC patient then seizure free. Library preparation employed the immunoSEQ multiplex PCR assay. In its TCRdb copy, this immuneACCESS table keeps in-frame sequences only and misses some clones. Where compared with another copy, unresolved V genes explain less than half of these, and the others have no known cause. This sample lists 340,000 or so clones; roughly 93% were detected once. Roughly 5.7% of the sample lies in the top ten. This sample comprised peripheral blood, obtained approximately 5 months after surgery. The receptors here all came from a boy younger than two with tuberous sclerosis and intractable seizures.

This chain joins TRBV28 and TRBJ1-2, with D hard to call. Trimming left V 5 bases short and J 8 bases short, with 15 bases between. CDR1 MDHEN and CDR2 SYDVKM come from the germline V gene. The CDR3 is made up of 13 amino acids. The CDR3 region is CASSKDGPRGYTF. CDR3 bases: TGTGCCAGCAGTAAGGACGGGCCTAGGGGCTACACCTTC.

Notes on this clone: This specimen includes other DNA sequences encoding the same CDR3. The CDR3 here is CSVGQGRQPQHF. DNA for the CDR3: TGCAGCGTTGGACAGGGGCGTCAGCCCCAGCATTTT. The chain couples TRBV29-1 to TRBJ1-5; 8 nucleotides agree with TRBD1. This CDR3 region has 12 residues. J lost 6 bases, V lost 4 bases, and 2 bases had no gene match. Per germline, CDR1 SQVTM and CDR2 ANQGSEA.

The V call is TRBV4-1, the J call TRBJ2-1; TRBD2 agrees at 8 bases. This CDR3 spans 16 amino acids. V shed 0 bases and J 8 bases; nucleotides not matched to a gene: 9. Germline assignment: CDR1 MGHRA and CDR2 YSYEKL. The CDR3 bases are TGCGCCAGCAGCCAAGACCAACGGGGGGGCCCCGATGAGCAGTTCTTC. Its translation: CASSQDQRGGPDEQFF.

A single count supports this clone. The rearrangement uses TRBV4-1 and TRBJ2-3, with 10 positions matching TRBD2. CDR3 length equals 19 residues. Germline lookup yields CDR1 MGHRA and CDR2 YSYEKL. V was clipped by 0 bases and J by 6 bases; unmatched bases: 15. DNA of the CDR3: TGCGCCAGCAGCCAAGACATAGTTACTAGCGGGACCTCTTCCGATACGCAGTATTTT. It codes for CASSQDIVTSGTSSDTQYF.

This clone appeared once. The CDR3 nucleotides read TGTGCCAGCCGGACAGGGAAAAGTCAGCCCCAGCATTTT. This translates into CASRTGKSQPQHF. V usage is TRBV12-3 or TRBV12-4 and J usage is TRBJ1-5; TRBD1 agrees at 8 bases. Trimming removed 8 bases from V and 6 bases from J; junction bases left unmatched: 6. The length of the CDR3 is 13 residues.

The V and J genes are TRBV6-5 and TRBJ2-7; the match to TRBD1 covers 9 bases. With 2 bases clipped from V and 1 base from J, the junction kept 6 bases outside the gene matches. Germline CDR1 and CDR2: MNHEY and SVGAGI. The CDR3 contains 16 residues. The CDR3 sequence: CASSYAGQGPSYEQYF. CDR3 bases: TGTGCCAGCAGTTACGCAGGACAGGGGCCGTCCTACGAGCAGTACTTC.

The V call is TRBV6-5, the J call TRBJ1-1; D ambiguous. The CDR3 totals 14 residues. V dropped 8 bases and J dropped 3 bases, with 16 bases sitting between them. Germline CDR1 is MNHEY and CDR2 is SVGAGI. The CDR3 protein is CASVLGFRYTEAFF. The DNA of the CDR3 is TGTGCCAGCGTCCTCGGGTTTAGGTACACTGAAGCTTTCTTT.

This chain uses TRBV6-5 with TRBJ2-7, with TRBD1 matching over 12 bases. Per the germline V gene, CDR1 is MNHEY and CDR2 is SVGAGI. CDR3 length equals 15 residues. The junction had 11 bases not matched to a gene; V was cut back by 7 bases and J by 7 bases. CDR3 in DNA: TGTGCCAGCATCCCCGCGGGACAGGGGGCCAGAGAGCAGTACTTC. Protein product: CASIPAGQGAREQYF.

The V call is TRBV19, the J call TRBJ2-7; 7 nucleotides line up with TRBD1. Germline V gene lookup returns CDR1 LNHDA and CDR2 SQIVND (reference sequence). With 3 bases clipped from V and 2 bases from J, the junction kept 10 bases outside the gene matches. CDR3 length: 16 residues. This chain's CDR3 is CASSMRQGPPTYEQYF. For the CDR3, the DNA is TGTGCCAGTAGTATGAGACAGGGACCCCCGACCTACGAGCAGTACTTC.